The 16 T cell receptor beta chains below were found in one sample sequenced in a study of draining lymph node invasion in breast cancer. In TCRdb, the bulk RNA-seq reads were re-called with MiXCR into one record per CDR3 protein. The sample includes some 3,000 distinct CDR3 sequences, roughly three quarters of them seen just once. The CD4+ CD45RA- CD25high gate defined the sorted memory regulatory T cells. Sequenced input: sorted memory Tregs from a lymph node. The source is a female donor with luminal breast cancer.

V and J are TRBV12-3 or TRBV12-4 and TRBJ2-7; 12 bases fit TRBD2. The ends lost 3 bases at V and 0 bases at J; junction bases unmatched: 3. CDR3 size: 16 residues. The CDR3 coding sequence is TGTGCCAGCAGTTTGGGGACTAGCGGGTCCTCCTACGAGCAGTACTTC. Amino acid sequence: CASSLGTSGSSYEQYF.

The V and J genes are TRBV11-2 and TRBJ2-5, with D possibly matching TRBD2 (5 bases). This CDR3 comprises 13 residues. The V gene's germline CDR1 is SGHAT and CDR2 FQNNGV. V lost 6 bases and J 7 bases, leaving 15 bases between the germline ends. CDR3 region: CASSWTLAGTQYF. The CDR3 DNA is TGTGCCAGCAGTTGGACTCTTGCGGGGACCCAGTACTTC.

The V gene is TRBV12-3 or TRBV12-4, the J gene TRBJ2-7, with D perhaps matching TRBD2 (6 bases). This CDR3 region has 12 residues. V lost 6 bases to trimming and J lost 6 bases, with 12 bases between them. The CDR3 sequence is CASSLEGGEQYF. The CDR3 coding sequence is TGTGCCAGCAGCCTGGAGGGAGGCGAGCAGTACTTC.

Comment on this clonotype: A much larger clone lies one base from this, so it may be a read error. This chain uses TRBV6-2 or TRBV6-3 with TRBJ2-5, with 7 bases that match TRBD2. Per the germline V gene, CDR1 is MNHEY and CDR2 is SVGEGT. This CDR3 has 15 residues. Here the CDR3 reads CASSYLAENQEIQYF. The DNA for the CDR3 is TGTGCCAGCAGTTACCTAGCGGAGAACCAAGAGATCCAGTACTTC.

V is TRBV11-2 and J is TRBJ2-7; 9 nucleotides match TRBD1. Germline loops: CDR1 SGHAT, CDR2 FQNNGV. The CDR3 consists of 15 residues. V gave up 5 bases and J gave up 5 bases; unmatched junction bases: 10. CDR3 bases: TGTGCCAGCAGCCCGATGGGGACAGGGTTGGACGAGCAGTACTTC. Encoded protein: CASSPMGTGLDEQYF.

J is TRBJ1-1 and V is TRBV19; the D gene is possibly TRBD1 (6 bases). The CDR3 is 14 residues long. Germline assignment: CDR1 LNHDA and CDR2 SQIVND (reference sequence). Between the trimmed V and J ends, which lost 6 bases and 4 bases, there was a span of 15 bases. DNA of the CDR3: TGTGCCAGTAGGAAGGACAGCAGCGGCACTGAAGCTTTCTTT. This translates into CASRKDSSGTEAFF.

The gene calls are TRBV4-2 and TRBJ2-5; D unclear. Trimming cost V 2 bases and J 0 bases, with 13 bases left between them. Looked up from germline, CDR1 is LGHNA and CDR2 is YNFKEQ. The CDR3 is 16 residues long. The CDR3 nucleotides read TGTGCCAGCAGCCAAAGGGCCGGTCTGTACCAAGAGACCCAGTACTTC. Translating gives CASSQRAGLYQETQYF.

The chain carries TRBV7-9 and TRBJ1-1; no clear D. Germline V CDR1 and CDR2: SEHNR, FQNEAQ (reference sequence). Trimming took 2 bases from V and 3 from J, leaving 7 bases between them. The CDR3 runs to 13 residues. CDR3: CASSLWGYTEAFF. CDR3 sequence (DNA): TGTGCCAGCAGCTTATGGGGTTACACTGAAGCTTTCTTT.

This clonotype was recorded a few times. The chain links TRBV27 to TRBJ2-1, with a weak D call TRBD1 (5 bases). Germline lookup yields CDR1 MNHEY and CDR2 SMNVEV (reference sequence). Trimming cost V 3 bases and J 0 bases, with 9 bases left between them. The CDR3 runs to 15 residues. The CDR3 loop reads CASSFHDSSYNEQFF. In DNA form, the CDR3 reads TGTGCCAGCAGTTTTCACGACAGCTCCTACAATGAGCAGTTCTTC.

This clonotype was seen more than once but under ten times. CDR3 nucleotides: TGCAGTGCTAGGTTCCGTGATGGCTACACCTTC. Amino acids: CSARFRDGYTF. The rearrangement links TRBV20-1 to TRBJ1-2; D ambiguous. Trimming left V 3 bases short and J 6 bases short, with 8 bases between. The CDR3 spans 11 residues. Germline-derived CDR1 and CDR2 are DFQATT and SNEGSKA (reference sequence).

In DNA form, the CDR3 reads TGCGCCAGTCTCGGGAGTCGGGTTGATGGCTACACCTTC. Amino acid sequence: CASLGSRVDGYTF. The rearrangement links TRBV5-1 to TRBJ1-2, with D uncertain. Trimming pared 8 bases from V and 6 bases from J, leaving 17 bases between. The CDR3 totals 13 residues. The germline V gene encodes CDR1 SGHRS and CDR2 YFSETQ.

As regards this clonotype: Because it lacks the conserved phenylalanine or tryptophan at the end, this CDR3 is likely a read error. V is TRBV9 and J is TRBJ1-2; D is ambiguous. The CDR3 is 9 residues long. V lost 10 bases and J lost 9, with 10 bases in between. The germline gives CDR1 SGDLS, CDR2 YYNGEE. The CDR3 spells CACPGSYTV. In nucleotides, the CDR3 is TGTGCCTGCCCCGGGAGCTACACCGTC.

The chain recombines TRBV20-1 with TRBJ2-1, with D perhaps TRBD1 or TRBD2 (6 bases each). Germline V gene data show CDR1 as DFQATT and CDR2 as SNEGSKA (reference sequence). The CDR3 loop spans 16 amino acids. The ends were cut back, 0 bases at V and 2 bases at J, with 14 bases in the middle. The CDR3: CSARDQGTGPYNEQFF. The CDR3 DNA follows: TGCAGTGCTAGAGATCAGGGGACTGGGCCCTACAATGAGCAGTTCTTC.

The V call is TRBV20-1, the J call TRBJ1-1, with TRBD1 identical over 7 bases. In germline, CDR1 is DFQATT, CDR2 SNEGSKA (reference sequence). This CDR3 contains 14 residues. J gave up 0 bases and V 2 bases, and 3 bases lay outside the gene matches. The CDR3 sequence: CSARKTGLNTEAFF. CDR3 in DNA: TGCAGTGCTAGAAAGACAGGGTTGAACACTGAAGCTTTCTTT.

The table lists this clonotype with a count of one. The rearrangement uses TRBV6-1 and TRBJ1-3, with a tentative D call TRBD1 (5 bases). Between the trimmed V and J ends, which lost 9 bases and 2 bases, there was a span of 8 bases. Germline assignment: CDR1 MNHNS and CDR2 SASEGT. This CDR3 has 12 residues. CDR3 sequence (DNA): TGTGCCAGTGGGGGGACTGGAAACACCATATATTTT. This codes for CASGGTGNTIYF.

The chain recombines TRBV5-1 with TRBJ2-3; no clear D gene. Germline V gene sequence: CDR1 SGHRS, CDR2 YFSETQ. This CDR3 is 12 amino acids long. V shed 3 bases and J shed 2 bases, with 4 bases lying between them. CDR3 DNA sequence: TGCGCCAGCAGCTCGAACACAGATACGCAGTATTTT. Amino acid sequence: CASSSNTDTQYF.